This T cell receptor beta chain was found in a study of CD8+CD57+ T cells in acquired aplastic anemia. Background on the study: Sorted CD4+ and CD8+ cell DNA averaged 3.2 ug.

Researchers used genomic DNA as the template to profile TCR beta VDJ and CDR3. TCRdb called the reads again in MiXCR, with one record for every CDR3 protein. The table includes about 120,000 distinct CDR3 sequences, 50% to 70% detected once. Before being chosen for sequencing, patients had shown CD8+CD57+ cell expansion by flow cytometry. Germline CDR1 is DFQATT and CDR2 is SNEGSKA (reference sequence). V lost 1 base and J lost 2, with 18 bases in between. CDR3 size: 16 residues. At least ten counts were recorded for this clonotype. This receptor was taken from a human donor with aplastic anemia. The source material was sorted CD4+, CD8+, or CD8+CD57+ T cells (not recorded which) from PBMCs. V and J are TRBV20-1 and TRBJ2-7; perhaps TRBD1 as D (6 bases). CDR3 DNA sequence: TGCAGTGCTAGAGGAGCCCTAGGACAGTTGACCTACGAGCAGTACTTC. Translating gives CSARGALGQLTYEQYF.